The 4 T cell receptor beta chains below were found in one sample sequenced in a study of control samples from healthy donors and cancer patients. Profiling relied on immunoSEQ multiplex PCR, and the TCRdb table lists in-frame clones only, not all of them. In the table there are about 270,000 clones, around 79% of which are singletons. Sequences were obtained from PBMCs. The receptors were gathered from a woman aged 55-70 years with lung cancer.

The rearrangement links TRBV29-1 to TRBJ2-1; D may be TRBD2 (6 bases). Germline-derived CDR1 and CDR2 are SQVTM and ANQGSEA. The CDR3 extends over 13 amino acids. The V and J ends lost 1 base and 9 bases respectively, with 13 bases between them. CDR3 amino acids: CSVEGLVLGEQFF. DNA for the CDR3: TGCAGCGTTGAAGGACTAGTATTGGGTGAGCAGTTCTTC.

This clone has only one observation. V and J are TRBV6-5 and TRBJ1-4; possible D gene TRBD1, 5 bases. The CDR3 consists of 14 residues. V was clipped by 6 bases and J by 5 bases, with 13 bases between them. Per the germline V gene, CDR1 is MNHEY and CDR2 is SVGAGI. The CDR3 spells CASRPGRQNEKLFF. In DNA form, the CDR3 reads TGTGCCAGCAGACCGGGCCGACAGAATGAAAAACTGTTTTTT.

The DNA of the CDR3 is TGTGCCAGCAGTGAAGCCCCAGGGGGTGAGCAGTTCTTC. This sequence encodes CASSEAPGGEQFF. V usage is TRBV2 and J usage is TRBJ2-1, with 7 bases that match TRBD1. From germline, CDR1 is SNHLY and CDR2 FYNNEI. J gave up 9 bases and V 0 bases, and 2 bases lay outside the gene matches. CDR3 length: 13 residues. Filled out from reference TRBV2 and TRBJ2-1, the complete variable domain reads EPEVTQTPSHQVTQMGQEVILRCVPISNHLYFYWYRQILGQKVEFLVSFYNNEISEKSEIFDDQFSVERPDGSNFTLKIRSTKLEDSAMYFCASSEAPGGEQFFGPGTRLTVL.

The CDR3 reads CASSPLTSFSGELFF. The CDR3 bases are TGCGCCAGCAGCCCCCTGACTAGCTTCTCCGGGGAGCTGTTTTTT. V usage is TRBV5-1 and J usage is TRBJ2-2; TRBD2 aligns across 7 bases. The CDR3 contains 15 residues. The trim removed 4 bases at V and 6 bases at J, leaving 9 bases unmatched. Germline-derived CDR1 and CDR2 are SGHRS and YFSETQ.